These 9 T cell receptor beta chains came from one sample sequenced in a study of cytomegalovirus exposure and HLA in healthy donors. Profiling relied on immunoSEQ multiplex PCR, and the TCRdb table lists in-frame clones only, not all of them. The sample yields around 300,000 clones, 65% to 90% seen once. Sequencing used PBMCs. The origin of the receptors is a woman under 30 in good health and CMV-seronegative.

This rearrangement joins TRBV5-1 to TRBJ2-7; perhaps TRBD1 as D (5 bases). This CDR3 has 15 residues. Trimming cost V 0 bases and J 2 bases, with 12 bases left between them. Germline CDR1 is SGHRS and CDR2 is YFSETQ. CDR3 sequence (DNA): TGCGCCAGCAGCTTGGTCTCGCAGGGAACCTACGAGCAGTACTTC. Its translation: CASSLVSQGTYEQYF. Complete variable domain (other parts from reference TRBV5-1 and TRBJ2-7): KAGVTQTPRYLIKTRGQQVTLSCSPISGHRSVSWYQQTPGQGLQFLFEYFSETQRNKGNFPGRFSGRQFSNSRSEMNVSTLELGDSALYLCASSLVSQGTYEQYFGPGTRLTVT.

The chain employs TRBV5-1 and TRBJ2-3; 8 nucleotides line up with TRBD2. Germline CDR1 and CDR2: SGHRS and YFSETQ. V was pared by 2 bases and J by 1 base, with 6 bases of the junction left unmatched. The CDR3 spans 16 residues. This CDR3 is CASSFWRGEGTDTQYF. The CDR3 DNA reads TGCGCCAGCAGCTTCTGGCGGGGGGAGGGCACAGATACGCAGTATTTT.

The CDR3: CSVERTGELGYTF. The CDR3, as DNA: TGCAGCGTTGAACGAACAGGGGAGTTAGGCTACACCTTC. V usage is TRBV29-1 and J usage is TRBJ1-2; 7 bases match TRBD1. The CDR3 spans 13 residues. From germline, CDR1 is SQVTM and CDR2 ANQGSEA. Trimming cost V 2 bases and J 8 bases; bases outside gene matches: 8. The full variable domain, rest sourced from reference TRBV29-1 and TRBJ1-2, is SAVISQKPSRDICQRGTSLTIQCQVDSQVTMMFWYRQQPGQSLTLIATANQGSEATYESGFVIDKFPISRPNLTFSTLTVSNMSPEDSSIYLCSVERTGELGYTFGSGTRLTVV.

The V and J genes are TRBV7-9 and TRBJ2-7; no definite D call. The CDR3 has 15 amino acids. Trimming pared 2 bases from V and 4 bases from J, leaving 15 bases between. Germline loops: CDR1 SEHNR, CDR2 FQNEAQ (reference sequence). The CDR3 coding sequence is TGTGCCAGCAGCTTAAGCCTGGGCGAGCTTTACGAGCAGTACTTC. It specifies CASSLSLGELYEQYF.

V and J are TRBV10-3 and TRBJ1-1; D perhaps matches TRBD1 (6 bases). The V gene's germline CDR1 is ENHRY and CDR2 SYGVKD. CDR3 length: 14 residues. Trimming removed 7 bases at V and 0 bases at J, with 12 bases between. In DNA form, the CDR3 reads TGTGCCATCAACGGACAGCCCATGAACACTGAAGCTTTCTTT. This gives the protein CAINGQPMNTEAFF.

The V gene is TRBV4-1, the J gene TRBJ2-2; D is unresolved. Trimming took off 0 bases at V and 2 bases at J, with 7 bases between the two ends. Germline values: CDR1 MGHRA, CDR2 YSYEKL. This CDR3 is built from 15 residues. The CDR3 protein is CASSQDLLNTGELFF. The CDR3, as DNA: TGCGCCAGCAGCCAAGATTTATTAAACACCGGGGAGCTGTTTTTT.

This clone has just one count. This chain uses TRBV5-1 with TRBJ1-5; 9 bases are a match to TRBD1. J was trimmed by 4 bases and V by 0 bases; bases with no gene match: 5. The CDR3 sequence is 16 residues long. Germline V gene lookup returns CDR1 SGHRS and CDR2 YFSETQ. The CDR3 DNA reads TGCGCCAGCAGCTTGGGGGACAGGGCCCTGAATCAGCCCCAGCATTTT. Its translation: CASSLGDRALNQPQHF.

This clone was picked up a small number of times. The V call is TRBV7-9, the J call TRBJ1-6; 8 positions agree with TRBD1. The CDR3 extends over 15 amino acids. With V trimmed by 0 bases and J by 8 bases, 3 bases remained unmatched. Looked up from germline, CDR1 is SEHNR and CDR2 is FQNEAQ (reference sequence). The CDR3 sequence is CASSLARGQYSPLHF. CDR3 DNA sequence: TGTGCCAGCAGCTTAGCCAGGGGGCAATATTCACCCCTCCACTTT.

Here the CDR3 DNA reads TGTGCCTGGAGTCTCGGAAGGGGCAGTGGCTACACCTTC. It yields the protein CAWSLGRGSGYTF. The chain links TRBV30 to TRBJ1-2; D might be TRBD1 (5 bases). Germline values: CDR1 GTSNPN, CDR2 SVGIG (reference sequence). This CDR3 comprises 13 residues. V gave up 2 bases and J gave up 7 bases, with 14 bases separating them.